This T cell receptor (beta chain) was documented in a study of tumor and adjacent non-tumor tissue in lung cancer. Study background: Patients comprised eleven to twelve adenocarcinoma, a couple of squamous cell carcinoma and 1 small cell lung cancer. Patients were aged roughly 31 to 76, 9 to 10 men and roughly 5 women, stage I to III. Samples averaged around 3.9 million productive TCRbeta reads each. General study findings and limits: Tumor repertoires had a smaller top 100 clone share than normal lung.

Three rounds of nested PCR, following a modified ARM-PCR protocol, produced the TCRbeta library. TCRdb fed the multiplex PCR reads into MiXCR, producing one record per CDR3 protein. The table has more than 75,000 distinct CDR3 sequences, 75% to 85% seen once; the top ten hold 30%. RNA was extracted from bulk tissue without any cell sorting. More than 3 cm separated this lung sample from the edge of the tumor. This clonotype appeared once. Its target is unknown. Its ends do not fully match the called genes, so a read error is possible. The CDR3 is 13 amino acids. Germline CDR1 is SQVTM and CDR2 is ANQGSEA.

The chain is built from TRBV29-1 and TRBJ1-1; weak D call: TRBD1 (5 bases). Material for sequencing was distant non-tumor lung tissue. The receptor was isolated from a man between 60 and 70 years old with small cell lung cancer. CDR3 loop: CSVKGAMDTEAFF. DNA of the CDR3: TGCAGCGTTAAAGGAGCCATGGACACCGAAGCTTTCTTT.